A single sample gave rise to the 25 T cell receptor beta chains below, sequenced in a study of cytomegalovirus exposure and HLA in healthy donors. Sequencing used immunoSEQ multiplex PCR; TCRdb keeps in-frame clones, though not all of them. The sample lists about 74,000 clones; roughly 92% were seen once. Sequenced input: PBMCs. The receptors here all came from a woman aged 18-29 years in good health and CMV-seropositive.

The gene calls are TRBV6-1 and TRBJ1-2; D uncertain. V lost 3 bases to trimming and J lost 8 bases, with 22 bases between them. CDR1 MNHNS and CDR2 SASEGT come from the germline V gene. This CDR3 is built from 16 residues. DNA for the CDR3: TGTGCCAGCAGTGAGTTGGGCACCACGGCCTTATCGGGCTACACCTTC. This codes for CASSELGTTALSGYTF.

The CDR3: CSAYDSTGAEAFF. Here the CDR3 DNA reads TGCAGCGCCTACGACAGTACCGGCGCTGAAGCTTTCTTT. The chain uses TRBV29-1 and TRBJ1-1; D is possibly TRBD1 (5 bases). Germline-derived CDR1 and CDR2 are SQVTM and ANQGSEA. V lost 7 bases and J 6 bases, leaving 18 bases between the germline ends. The length of the CDR3 is 13 residues.

A few counts support this clone. V usage is TRBV6-1 and J usage is TRBJ2-7; 11 nucleotides match TRBD2. This CDR3 has 15 residues. The V segment lost 2 bases and the J segment 0 bases; nucleotides outside the gene matches: 0. From germline, CDR1 is MNHNS and CDR2 SASEGT. CDR3 amino acids: CASSELAGGSYEQYF. CDR3 in DNA: TGTGCCAGCAGTGAACTAGCGGGGGGCTCCTACGAGCAGTACTTC.

V and J are TRBV25-1 and TRBJ1-2, with TRBD1 matching 9 bases. Germline loops: CDR1 MGHDK, CDR2 SYGVNS. The CDR3 is 17 residues long. V shed 5 bases and J 3 bases; nucleotides not matched to a gene: 13. The CDR3 sequence is CASSMGTGPFFDYGYTF. The CDR3 nucleotides read TGTGCCAGCAGTATGGGGACAGGGCCCTTCTTTGACTATGGCTACACCTTC.

V and J are TRBV4-1 and TRBJ1-1, with D possibly being TRBD1 (6 bases). V was clipped by 1 base and J by 3 bases, with 9 bases between them. The CDR3 consists of 14 residues. Per germline, CDR1 MGHRA and CDR2 YSYEKL. The CDR3 protein is CASSQGGGYTEAFF. As DNA, the CDR3 is TGCGCCAGCAGCCAAGGTGGGGGCTACACTGAAGCTTTCTTT.

This CDR3 reads CASSLEGNSYNEQFF. Written as DNA, the CDR3 is TGCGCCAGCAGCTTGGAGGGGAACTCCTACAATGAGCAGTTCTTC. The chain is built from TRBV5-1 and TRBJ2-1, with D maybe TRBD1 (5 bases). The V gene lost 0 bases and the J gene lost 0 bases, with 7 bases spanning the gap. CDR3 length equals 15 residues. CDR1 is SGHRS and CDR2 is YFSETQ in the germline V gene.

The V call is TRBV4-2, the J call TRBJ1-2; 8 nucleotides line up with TRBD1. The CDR3 is made up of 17 amino acids. The V gene's germline CDR1 is LGHNA and CDR2 YNFKEQ. After removal of 0 bases from V and 1 base from J, the junction contained 7 bases not matched to a gene. The DNA of the CDR3 is TGTGCCAGCAGCCAAGATCCCGGGACAGGTATTAACTATGGCTACACCTTC. Protein sequence: CASSQDPGTGINYGYTF.

V is TRBV15 and J is TRBJ2-3; D is perhaps TRBD1 (7 bases). This CDR3 has 14 residues. V gave up 5 bases and J gave up 3 bases, with 12 bases separating them. The germline V gene encodes CDR1 LNHNV and CDR2 YYDKDF (reference sequence). CDR3 loop: CATSPQGGTDTQYF. As DNA, the CDR3 is TGTGCCACCAGCCCTCAGGGGGGAACAGATACGCAGTATTTT.

The CDR3, as DNA: TGTGCCAGCAGTTTCATCAAGGGGACAGGGAGGAACACTGAAGCTTTCTTT. Translated: CASSFIKGTGRNTEAFF. The chain has TRBV27 and TRBJ1-1, with 9 bases fitting TRBD1. Germline values: CDR1 MNHEY, CDR2 SMNVEV (reference sequence). The CDR3 is 17 residues long. The V and J ends lost 3 bases and 1 base, in that order; junction bases with no gene match: 9.

The genes are TRBV28 and TRBJ1-1; D unresolved. V gave up 6 bases and J gave up 0 bases, with 11 bases separating them. The CDR3 sequence is 14 residues long. Germline V gene sequence: CDR1 MDHEN, CDR2 SYDVKM. In DNA, the CDR3 is TGTGCCAGCAGCTCCTTAACAGTGAACACTGAAGCTTTCTTT. The encoded protein is CASSSLTVNTEAFF.

The chain has TRBV11-3 and TRBJ1-2; possibly TRBD1 for D (5 bases). Germline V CDR1 and CDR2: SGHNT, YENEEA. The V and J ends lost 4 bases and 5 bases respectively, with 11 bases between them. CDR3 length: 13 residues. The CDR3 DNA sequence: TGTGCCAGCAGCTCCACCTCAGGGTATGGCTACACCTTC. Protein: CASSSTSGYGYTF. The whole variable domain, remainder taken from reference TRBV11-3 and TRBJ1-2, is EAGVVQSPRYKIIEKKQPVAFWCNPISGHNTLYWYLQNLGQGPELLIRYENEEAVDDSQLPKDRFSAERLKGVDSTLKIQPAELGDSAVYLCASSSTSGYGYTFGSGTRLTVV.

The V gene is TRBV2, the J gene TRBJ2-1; 14 positions match TRBD2. The V segment lost 3 bases and the J segment 7 bases; nucleotides outside the gene matches: 8. The CDR3 has 17 amino acids. CDR1 and CDR2 (germline): SNHLY, FYNNEI. DNA for the CDR3: TGTGCCAGCAGTGACCCGACTAGCGGGAGGGCCGGTAATGAGCAGTTCTTC. Its protein product is CASSDPTSGRAGNEQFF. The whole variable domain, filled in from reference TRBV2 and TRBJ2-1, reads EPEVTQTPSHQVTQMGQEVILRCVPISNHLYFYWYRQILGQKVEFLVSFYNNEISEKSEIFDDQFSVERPDGSNFTLKIRSTKLEDSAMYFCASSDPTSGRAGNEQFFGPGTRLTVL.

The V and J genes are TRBV29-1 and TRBJ1-1, with TRBD1 as a possible D gene (5 bases). The V end lost 7 bases, the J end lost 5 bases, and 8 bases lay between the germline ends. The CDR3 contains 10 residues. The germline CDR1 and CDR2 sequences are SQVTM and ANQGSEA. As DNA, the CDR3 is TGCAGCGCCAGGGTAACTGAAGCTTTCTTT. This codes for CSARVTEAFF.

V gene TRBV6-6 combines with J gene TRBJ2-1, with TRBD2 identical over 7 bases. V lost 1 base to trimming and J lost 3 bases; unmatched junction nucleotides: 3. Germline loops: CDR1 MNHNY, CDR2 SVGAGI (reference sequence). The CDR3 is 15 residues long. The CDR3 loop is CASSYLGRGYNEQFF. In DNA, the CDR3 is TGTGCCAGCAGTTACTTGGGGAGGGGCTACAATGAGCAGTTCTTC.

This chain joins TRBV15 and TRBJ1-5; D gene unclear. The CDR3 totals 15 residues. The V and J ends lost 5 bases and 0 bases respectively, with 11 bases between them. Germline lookup yields CDR1 LNHNV and CDR2 YYDKDF (reference sequence). The CDR3 protein is CATSRRVNSNQPQHF. The DNA of the CDR3 is TGTGCCACCAGCCGGAGGGTTAATAGCAATCAGCCCCAGCATTTT.

V usage is TRBV7-9 and J usage is TRBJ1-3; D gene uncertain. Trimming took 1 base from V and 7 from J, leaving 11 bases between them. Germline CDR1 is SEHNR and CDR2 is FQNEAQ (reference sequence). CDR3 size: 14 residues. CDR3 in DNA: TGTGCCAGCAGCTTAGGTCGGTCTCCGAACACCATATATTTT. The encoded protein is CASSLGRSPNTIYF.

This chain joins TRBV29-1 and TRBJ1-1; perhaps TRBD1 as D (5 bases). The germline gives CDR1 SQVTM, CDR2 ANQGSEA. The CDR3 spans 14 residues. Trimming removed 0 bases at V and 3 bases at J, with 11 bases between. CDR3 DNA sequence: TGCAGCGTTGAAGATACCGGGGGGGACACTGAAGCTTTCTTT. Protein sequence: CSVEDTGGDTEAFF.

This clone was observed once. The V and J genes are TRBV4-2 and TRBJ1-1, with 12 bases lining up with TRBD1. The CDR3 is 17 amino acids. Trimming took 5 bases from V and 4 from J; bases not matched to a gene: 11. Germline lookup yields CDR1 LGHNA and CDR2 YNFKEQ. This CDR3 is CASSARGQGAGGTEAFF. The CDR3 region has the DNA TGTGCCAGCAGCGCGCGGGGACAGGGGGCCGGGGGCACTGAAGCTTTCTTT.

CDR3 residues: CASSYAGLIGGYTF. The DNA for the CDR3 is TGTGCCAGCAGTTATGCAGGGCTGATCGGTGGCTACACCTTC. The chain has TRBV6-5 and TRBJ1-2, with D possibly being TRBD1 (5 bases). CDR3 length: 14 amino acids. CDR1 MNHEY and CDR2 SVGAGI come from the germline V gene. V lost 3 bases, J lost 7 bases, and 15 bases lay in between.

In nucleotides, the CDR3 is TGCGCCAGCAGCAAGCAATACGTTACCTCTGGGGCCAACGTCCTGACTTTC. It codes for CASSKQYVTSGANVLTF. The gene calls are TRBV5-1 and TRBJ2-6; D is ambiguous. Germline-derived CDR1 and CDR2 are SGHRS and YFSETQ. V was cut by 4 bases and J by 0 bases, with 14 bases left in between. The CDR3 contains 17 residues.

The chain uses TRBV5-4 and TRBJ2-4, with a tentative D call TRBD1 (6 bases). V lost 1 base and J lost 12, with 11 bases in between. In germline, CDR1 is SGHNT, CDR2 YYREEE (reference sequence). The CDR3 is 12 amino acids. CDR3 protein: CASSLPGVGQYF. CDR3 DNA: TGTGCCAGCAGCTTGCCAGGGGTCGGTCAGTACTTC.

The chain carries TRBV30 and TRBJ1-1; a possible D gene is TRBD1 (6 bases). The V end was cut by 5 bases, the J end by 5 bases, with 9 bases between. The CDR3 length is 11 residues. Germline-derived CDR1 and CDR2 are GTSNPN and SVGIG (reference sequence). CDR3 in DNA: TGTGCCTGGGAAAGGGGGACTGAAGCTTTCTTT. It specifies CAWERGTEAFF.

The DNA for the CDR3 is TGTGCCAGCAGTTTAAGGGGGCCACAGGGAGTAAGAAATACGCAGTATTTT. Protein sequence: CASSLRGPQGVRNTQYF. The chain carries TRBV27 and TRBJ2-3; 7 positions agree with TRBD1. The CDR3 spans 17 residues. The junction had 15 bases not matched to a gene; V was cut back by 2 bases and J by 7 bases. Germline V lookup: CDR1 MNHEY, CDR2 SMNVEV (reference sequence).

This sequence joins TRBV5-6 and TRBJ2-7, with D perhaps matching TRBD1 (6 bases). Germline V CDR1 and CDR2: SGHDT, YYEEEE. Trimming removed 1 base at V and 4 bases at J, with 15 bases between. The CDR3 sequence is 15 residues long. CDR3 DNA sequence: TGTGCCAGCAGCTTGAACCGGGACATTCGGTACGAGCAGTACTTC. Its translation is CASSLNRDIRYEQYF.

This chain uses TRBV29-1 with TRBJ2-1, with 8 bases matching TRBD2. Trimming at V came to 6 bases and at J to 0 bases, leaving 10 bases not matched to a gene. In germline, CDR1 is SQVTM, CDR2 ANQGSEA. The CDR3 is 16 amino acids. CDR3 nucleotides: TGCAGCGTGTACTTAGCGGGGCTAAGCTCCTACAATGAGCAGTTCTTC. Amino acid sequence: CSVYLAGLSSYNEQFF.